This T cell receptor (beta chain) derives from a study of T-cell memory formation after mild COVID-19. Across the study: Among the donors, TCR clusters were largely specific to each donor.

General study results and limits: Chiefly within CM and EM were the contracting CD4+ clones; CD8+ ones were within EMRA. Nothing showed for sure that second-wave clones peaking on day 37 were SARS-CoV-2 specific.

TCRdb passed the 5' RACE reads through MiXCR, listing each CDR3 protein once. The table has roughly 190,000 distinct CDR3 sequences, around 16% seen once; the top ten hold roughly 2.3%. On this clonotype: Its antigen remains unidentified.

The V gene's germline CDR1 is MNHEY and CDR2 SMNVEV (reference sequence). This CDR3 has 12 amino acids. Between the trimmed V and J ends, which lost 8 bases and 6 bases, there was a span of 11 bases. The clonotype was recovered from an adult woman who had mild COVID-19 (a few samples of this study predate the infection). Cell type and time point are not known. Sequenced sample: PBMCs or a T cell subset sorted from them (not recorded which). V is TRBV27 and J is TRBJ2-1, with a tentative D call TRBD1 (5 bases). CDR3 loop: CASWGRFNEQFF. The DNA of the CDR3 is TGTGCCAGCTGGGGCCGATTCAATGAGCAGTTCTTC.